This T cell receptor (beta chain) was captured by sequencing in a study of cytomegalovirus exposure and HLA in healthy donors. The PCR contained 60 Vbeta and 13 Jbeta primers. Sequencing was performed with immunoSEQ multiplex PCR; in TCRdb, only in-frame clones are kept and a portion is missing. This table has some 87,000 clones, roughly 80% appearing once. The sample taken for sequencing was PBMCs. The receptor comes from a woman between 35 and 50 years old in good health and CMV-seropositive.

The CDR3 DNA is TGTGCCAGCAGAGACTCGTCCTACAATGAGCAGTTCTTC. Translating gives CASRDSSYNEQFF. The V gene is TRBV6-6, the J gene TRBJ2-1; D call uncertain. The CDR3 is 13 amino acids. The germline V and J ends were trimmed by 6 bases and 1 base, with 7 bases remaining between them. The germline gives CDR1 MNHNY, CDR2 SVGAGI (reference sequence).